The 7 T cell receptor beta chains in this list originate from one sample, sequenced in a study of shared clonotypes between healthy human individuals. The naive CD8 subset, CD45RO-negative cells positively selected for CCR7, excluded terminally differentiated effector memory CD45RA+ cells. TCRdb's copy holds only in-frame clones and misses some; the assay was immunoSEQ multiplex PCR. The sample lists under 600,000 clones; roughly 98% were seen once. Sequencing input: naive CD8+ T cells sorted from blood. Source of these receptors: a man younger than 40 in good health.

The V and J genes are TRBV5-1 and TRBJ2-2; 7 bases map to TRBD2. J was trimmed by 2 bases and V by 0 bases; bases with no gene match: 7. The CDR3 totals 17 residues. Germline loops: CDR1 SGHRS, CDR2 YFSETQ. CDR3 in DNA: TGCGCCAGCAGCTTGGCCTTCGCGGGGGAAAACACCGGGGAGCTGTTTTTT. Translation gives CASSLAFAGENTGELFF.

J is TRBJ2-1 and V is TRBV9; tentative D call: TRBD2 (7 bases). Between the trimmed V and J ends, which lost 4 bases and 8 bases, there was a span of 22 bases. The CDR3 is 16 residues long. Germline CDR1 SGDLS, CDR2 YYNGEE. CDR3 protein: CASSFSKEGGYHEQFF. CDR3 nucleotide sequence: TGTGCCAGCAGCTTCTCAAAGGAGGGGGGGTACCATGAGCAGTTCTTC.

The rearrangement joins TRBV27 to TRBJ2-7; 7 bases fit TRBD2. Trimming at V came to 8 bases and at J to 6 bases, leaving 10 bases not matched to a gene. Germline CDR1 MNHEY, CDR2 SMNVEV (reference sequence). This CDR3 is 13 amino acids long. The CDR3 bases are TGTGCCAGCTCTTTTTCAGCGGGGCGCGAGCAGTACTTC. Amino acid sequence: CASSFSAGREQYF.

The V and J genes are TRBV7-9 and TRBJ2-7; D tentatively fits TRBD1 or TRBD2 (5 bases each). The ends were cut back, 4 bases at V and 2 bases at J, with 15 bases in the middle. The CDR3 is made up of 15 amino acids. Germline CDR1 SEHNR, CDR2 FQNEAQ (reference sequence). CDR3 amino acids: CASSSAWDETYEQYF. The CDR3 DNA follows: TGTGCCAGCAGCTCTGCCTGGGACGAGACCTACGAGCAGTACTTC.

The chain joins TRBV7-9 to TRBJ2-7; D call uncertain. V lost 5 bases to trimming and J lost 1 base, with 6 bases between them. Germline loops: CDR1 SEHNR, CDR2 FQNEAQ (reference sequence). The CDR3 is 12 residues long. In DNA, the CDR3 is TGTGCCAGCAGCGGGTCATCCTACGAGCAGTACTTC. This encodes CASSGSSYEQYF.

The chain has TRBV29-1 and TRBJ2-1, with D uncertain. The CDR3 is 13 residues long. From germline, CDR1 is SQVTM and CDR2 ANQGSEA. Trimming left V 4 bases short and J 4 bases short, with 11 bases between. Here the CDR3 DNA reads TGCAGCGTTGTAGGGAATAAATACAATGAGCAGTTCTTC. Translated, it gives CSVVGNKYNEQFF.

A single count supports this clone. The chain is built from TRBV14 and TRBJ2-5; 8 nucleotides align to TRBD1. The length of the CDR3 is 21 residues. The trim removed 3 bases at V and 5 bases at J, leaving 26 bases unmatched. Germline V gene lookup returns CDR1 SGHDN and CDR2 FVKESK. The CDR3 spells CASSHQRVETGVSKVDETQYF. CDR3 in DNA: TGTGCCAGCAGCCATCAAAGGGTTGAGACAGGGGTCTCTAAGGTGGATGAGACCCAGTACTTC.